This TCR beta chain was sequenced in a study of graft-versus-host responses after intestinal transplantation. Study details: Anti-thymocyte globulin induction, then tacrolimus and steroids for 3 to 4 years, went to all recipients. General study findings and limits: Researchers found GvH clones in recipient marrow, and some showed up first in ileum or blood.

CDR3 length: 16 amino acids. Looked up from germline, CDR1 is LGHNA and CDR2 is YSLEER. The assay was immunoSEQ multiplex PCR, and TCRdb's table has in-frame clones only and misses some. The sample has approximately 90,000 clones; 88% are singletons. This clone appeared a single time. The antigen is undetermined. At one end, the junction sequence differs from germline, possibly due to a read error. The chain combines TRBV4-3 with TRBJ2-5, with 9 bases matching TRBD2. This clonotype was sampled from a human donor who was the organ donor for an intestinal transplant. The source material was unstimulated CD4+ T cells sorted from spleen or lymph node cells, sampled before transplant. CDR3 amino acids: CASSQDIASGEEIQYF. The CDR3 DNA reads as TGCGCCAGCAGCCAAGATATCGCTAGCGGGGAAGAGATCCAGTACTTC.